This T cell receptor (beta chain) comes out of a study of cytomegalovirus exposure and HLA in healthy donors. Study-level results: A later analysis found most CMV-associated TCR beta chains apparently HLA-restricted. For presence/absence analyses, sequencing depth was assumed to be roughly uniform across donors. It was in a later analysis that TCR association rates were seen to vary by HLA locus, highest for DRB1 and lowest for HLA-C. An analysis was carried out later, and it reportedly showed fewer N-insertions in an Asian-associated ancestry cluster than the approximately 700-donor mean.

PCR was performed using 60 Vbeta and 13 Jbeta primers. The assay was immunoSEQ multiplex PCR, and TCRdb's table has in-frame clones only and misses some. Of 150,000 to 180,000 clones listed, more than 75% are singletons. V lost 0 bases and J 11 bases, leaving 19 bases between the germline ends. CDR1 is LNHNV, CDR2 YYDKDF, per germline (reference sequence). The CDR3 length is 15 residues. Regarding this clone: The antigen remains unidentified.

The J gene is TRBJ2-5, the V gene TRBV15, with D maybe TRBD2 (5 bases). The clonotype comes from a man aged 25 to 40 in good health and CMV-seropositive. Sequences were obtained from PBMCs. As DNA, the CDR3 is TGTGCCACCAGCAGAGATCGGGCAGAGGGTGGGGAGCAGTACTTC. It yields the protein CATSRDRAEGGEQYF.